This TCR beta chain was recovered during a study of T cells in narcolepsy. Study information: Enrolled donors included narcolepsy type 1 or type 2 patients and healthy controls.

Sequencing used immunoSEQ multiplex PCR; TCRdb keeps in-frame clones, though not all of them. There are 20,000 to 30,000 clones in the sample; approximately 80% occur only once, and approximately 0.98% lies in the top ten. Worth noting for this clone: Its antigen is as yet unknown.

Study-level findings and limits: In some patient and control memory CD4+ samples, autoreactive clones were absent. Reportedly, autoreactive clonotypes were serially detected in patients' blood but not controls'. Autoreactive HCRT-specific and TRIB2-specific clonotypes were marked in same-patient CSF-versus-blood CD4+ comparisons.

The TCR was taken from a human donor in good health. The sequencing input was memory (CD45RA-) CD4+ T cells from blood.

The CDR3 DNA is TGCAGTGCCCCCAATTGGGGGACAGGGGGGGATGGCTACACCTTC. It yields the protein CSAPNWGTGGDGYTF. The chain recombines TRBV29-1 with TRBJ1-2, with 11 bases fitting TRBD1. This CDR3 is built from 15 residues. CDR1 and CDR2 (germline): SQVTM, ANQGSEA.